Below, one T cell receptor (beta chain) is given with its context. Its specificity is not known. The test was conducted at deep level. Sequenced by immunoSEQ multiplex PCR; TCRdb stores in-frame clones only, minus some. The profile covers 1.4 million or so clones, with approximately 98.5% appearing a single time and 0.36% taken by the ten largest. The entry originates in a study of shared clonotypes between healthy human individuals. Points from the study as a whole: Investigators expected sequencing depth to affect clonotype sharing among donors.

All participating donors were Caucasian adults from Nashville, Tennessee. The study separated CD4+ cells into CD45RA+ naive and CD45RA-negative memory subsets. The V gene lost 4 bases and the J gene lost 4 bases, with 11 bases spanning the gap. CDR1 and CDR2 from the germline V gene are MDHEN and SYDVKM. The CDR3 has 14 residues. The rearrangement joins TRBV28 to TRBJ2-1; possibly TRBD2 for D (5 bases). Material for sequencing was naive CD4+ T cells sorted from blood. Indicated subset: CD45RA+ positively selected. The receptor's source is a man aged 25 to 45 in good health. The CDR3 DNA follows: TGTGCCAGCAGTTCAGAGGACTGGTACAATGAGCAGTTCTTC. As protein: CASSSEDWYNEQFF.